A single sample gave rise to the 21 T cell receptor beta chains below, sequenced in a study of cytomegalovirus exposure and HLA in healthy donors. It was with 60 Vbeta and 13 Jbeta primers that the PCR ran. Generated by immunoSEQ multiplex PCR, the TCRdb table keeps only in-frame clones and is missing some. The sample yields approximately 120,000 clones, more than 80% seen once. The sample comprised PBMCs. The receptors were sampled from a woman aged 25 to 39 in good health and CMV-seropositive.

This clone was observed once. The J gene is TRBJ1-6, the V gene TRBV5-1; 10 bases agree with TRBD1. The CDR3 extends over 17 amino acids. Germline V gene sequence: CDR1 SGHRS, CDR2 YFSETQ. With V trimmed by 5 bases and J by 1 base, 6 bases remained unmatched. This CDR3 is CASSDGQGGSYNSPLHF. The CDR3 DNA sequence: TGCGCCAGCAGTGACGGACAGGGGGGTTCCTATAATTCACCCCTCCACTTT.

The chain employs TRBV19 and TRBJ1-5; D not resolved. CDR1 is LNHDA, CDR2 SQIVND, per germline (reference sequence). The V and J ends lost 1 base and 9 bases respectively, with 10 bases between them. The CDR3 is made up of 13 amino acids. Here the CDR3 reads CASSIGSGRPQHF. CDR3 bases: TGTGCCAGTAGTATAGGGTCGGGAAGGCCCCAGCATTTT. The variable domain in full, completed from reference TRBV19 and TRBJ1-5, reads DGGITQSPKYLFRKEGQNVTLSCEQNLNHDAMYWYRQDPGQGLRLIYYSQIVNDFQKGDIAEGYSVSREKKESFPLTVTSAQKNPTAFYLCASSIGSGRPQHFGDGTRLSIL.

V and J are TRBV11-2 and TRBJ2-7; the D gene is possibly TRBD1 (5 bases). CDR3 length equals 14 residues. Germline lookup yields CDR1 SGHAT and CDR2 FQNNGV. V was clipped by 5 bases and J by 6 bases, with 17 bases between them. The CDR3 region is CASSPILQGAEQYF. The CDR3 DNA is TGTGCCAGCAGCCCAATACTCCAAGGGGCCGAGCAGTACTTC. Together with reference TRBV11-2 and TRBJ2-7, the CDR3 gives the full variable domain: EAGVAQSPRYKIIEKRQSVAFWCNPISGHATLYWYQQILGQGPKLLIQFQNNGVVDDSQLPKDRFSAERLKGVDSTLKIQPAKLEDSAVYLCASSPILQGAEQYFGPGTRLTVT.

The chain is built from TRBV10-2 and TRBJ2-7; 10 bases align to TRBD2. Germline assignment: CDR1 WSHSY and CDR2 SAAADI. The V segment lost 6 bases and the J segment 4 bases; nucleotides outside the gene matches: 3. The CDR3 totals 13 residues. This CDR3 reads CASSMTSGYEQYF. Here the CDR3 DNA reads TGCGCCAGCAGCATGACTAGCGGGTACGAGCAGTACTTC.

The chain is built from TRBV4-1 and TRBJ2-2; a weak D match, TRBD2 (6 bases). The V end lost 1 base, the J end lost 4 bases, and 10 bases lay between the germline ends. The V gene's germline CDR1 is MGHRA and CDR2 YSYEKL. The CDR3 is 15 amino acids. This chain's CDR3 is CASSQGDLSTGELFF. In nucleotides, the CDR3 is TGCGCCAGCAGCCAAGGGGACTTGTCCACCGGGGAGCTGTTTTTT.

The chain is built from TRBV4-2 and TRBJ1-2; D perhaps matches TRBD1 (5 bases). Trimming removed 0 bases at V and 2 bases at J, with 10 bases between. CDR1 is LGHNA and CDR2 is YNFKEQ in the germline V gene. CDR3 length equals 15 residues. CDR3 protein: CASSQEWGANYGYTF. The CDR3 DNA is TGTGCCAGCAGCCAAGAATGGGGCGCAAACTATGGCTACACCTTC.

The chain couples TRBV6-1 to TRBJ2-7; no clear D gene. V was shortened by 8 bases and J by 2 bases, with 16 bases between the two germline ends. The CDR3 covers 14 residues. CDR1 MNHNS and CDR2 SASEGT come from the germline V gene. The CDR3: CASLIAAPTYEQYF. The CDR3 bases are TGTGCCAGCCTGATAGCTGCCCCTACCTACGAGCAGTACTTC.

The chain is built from TRBV19 and TRBJ2-2, with 9 positions matching TRBD1. Germline V gene lookup returns CDR1 LNHDA and CDR2 SQIVND (reference sequence). V trimming: 4 bases; J trimming: 5 bases; junction bases outside the gene matches: 2. CDR3 size: 14 residues. The CDR3 here is CASSRGQGTGELFF. The CDR3, as DNA: TGTGCCAGTAGTAGGGGACAGGGAACCGGGGAGCTGTTTTTT.

The chain carries TRBV9 and TRBJ2-2; tentatively, D is TRBD2 (7 bases). Germline V gene sequence: CDR1 SGDLS, CDR2 YYNGEE. Trimming took 2 bases from V and 5 from J, leaving 13 bases between them. The CDR3 length is 15 residues. This CDR3 reads CASSVRGQGTGELFF. The CDR3 DNA reads as TGTGCCAGCAGCGTGCGGGGGCAGGGAACCGGGGAGCTGTTTTTT.

This clone showed up just once. The chain uses TRBV15 and TRBJ2-7; 8 bases agree with TRBD1. With V trimmed by 0 bases and J by 0 bases, 4 bases remained unmatched. The germline V gene has CDR1 LNHNV and CDR2 YYDKDF (reference sequence). The CDR3 has 16 amino acids. The CDR3 coding sequence is TGTGCCACCAGCAGAGACAGGACAGGGATCTCCTACGAGCAGTACTTC. As protein: CATSRDRTGISYEQYF.

This clone was detected once. This chain connects TRBV7-9 to TRBJ1-4, with D possibly TRBD1 on 5 matching bases. Trimming stripped 10 bases from V and 3 bases from J, with 15 bases between. The CDR3 totals 14 residues. Germline V lookup: CDR1 SEHNR, CDR2 FQNEAQ (reference sequence). CDR3 sequence: CATPLGAANEKLFF. Written as DNA, the CDR3 is TGTGCCACCCCGCTAGGGGCAGCTAATGAAAAACTGTTTTTT.

This chain links TRBV19 with TRBJ1-3; tentative D call: TRBD1 (6 bases). Trimming cost V 6 bases and J 5 bases, with 17 bases left between them. Germline CDR1 is LNHDA and CDR2 is SQIVND (reference sequence). This CDR3 spans 15 amino acids. The DNA for the CDR3 is TGTGCCAGTAGGGCCCTCACAGGGCGGAGAAACACCATATATTTT. Translation gives CASRALTGRRNTIYF. The whole variable domain, filled in from reference TRBV19 and TRBJ1-3, reads DGGITQSPKYLFRKEGQNVTLSCEQNLNHDAMYWYRQDPGQGLRLIYYSQIVNDFQKGDIAEGYSVSREKKESFPLTVTSAQKNPTAFYLCASRALTGRRNTIYFGEGSWLTVV.

In this sample, this clone turned up a few times. The chain has TRBV4-1 and TRBJ1-5, with TRBD1 as a possible D gene (6 bases). CDR3 length: 15 residues. V was pared by 8 bases and J by 5 bases, with 19 bases between. The germline gives CDR1 MGHRA, CDR2 YSYEKL. CDR3 nucleotides: TGCGCCAGCCGCAGGCAGGACAGCGAACATCAGCCCCAGCATTTT. Translation: CASRRQDSEHQPQHF.

V gene TRBV19 combines with J gene TRBJ2-5, with 7 positions matching TRBD1. Per the germline V gene, CDR1 is LNHDA and CDR2 is SQIVND (reference sequence). CDR3 length equals 13 residues. With 4 bases clipped from V and 5 bases from J, the junction kept 4 bases outside the gene matches. This CDR3 is CASSTDREETQYF. CDR3 nucleotides: TGTGCCAGTAGTACTGACAGGGAGGAGACCCAGTACTTC.

The V gene is TRBV18, the J gene TRBJ2-7, with TRBD2 as a possible D gene (5 bases). CDR1 and CDR2 (germline): KGHSH, LQKENI. The CDR3 consists of 12 residues. Trimming removed 10 bases at V and 6 bases at J, with 16 bases between. In DNA form, the CDR3 reads TGTGCCACCTCCGGGGATAGCCGCGAGCAGTACTTC. Residues: CATSGDSREQYF.

The rearrangement uses TRBV6-5 and TRBJ2-7, with unresolved D. The V end lost 6 bases, the J end lost 2 bases, and 11 bases lay between the germline ends. This CDR3 is built from 13 residues. Germline values: CDR1 MNHEY, CDR2 SVGAGI. CDR3 nucleotides: TGTGCCAGCAGCCCTCCTCCTCCCTACGAGCAGTACTTC. Residues: CASSPPPPYEQYF.

The V call is TRBV5-1, the J call TRBJ1-2, with 8 bases matching TRBD1. The junction had 5 bases not matched to a gene; V was cut back by 0 bases and J by 4 bases. The CDR3 totals 15 residues. CDR1 and CDR2 (germline): SGHRS, YFSETQ. CDR3 sequence reads: CASSLAPTGAYGYTF. In nucleotides, the CDR3 is TGCGCCAGCAGCTTGGCCCCGACAGGGGCCTATGGCTACACCTTC.

J is TRBJ1-5 and V is TRBV10-2, with D possibly being TRBD1 (5 bases). Germline CDR1 is WSHSY and CDR2 is SAAADI. Trimming took 5 bases from V and 5 from J, leaving 13 bases between them. The CDR3 contains 14 residues. This CDR3 reads CASSSPGPDQPQHF. The CDR3 DNA reads as TGCGCCAGCAGTAGCCCAGGGCCTGATCAGCCCCAGCATTTT.

The V gene is TRBV28, the J gene TRBJ2-7, with 9 positions matching TRBD1. Germline assignment: CDR1 MDHEN and CDR2 SYDVKM. With 5 bases clipped from V and 6 bases from J, the junction kept 5 bases outside the gene matches. The CDR3 contains 13 residues. The CDR3 sequence is CASSLDRGGEQYF. The CDR3 coding sequence is TGTGCCAGCAGTCTGGACAGGGGAGGCGAGCAGTACTTC.

The chain uses TRBV15 and TRBJ2-5; 9 positions agree with TRBD1. Trimming removed 8 bases from V and 5 bases from J; junction bases left unmatched: 9. This CDR3 region has 14 residues. Germline CDR1 LNHNV, CDR2 YYDKDF (reference sequence). The CDR3 region is CATVNRGLGETQYF. The DNA of the CDR3 is TGTGCCACCGTGAACAGGGGGCTGGGGGAGACCCAGTACTTC.

The chain combines TRBV9 with TRBJ2-3, with D perhaps TRBD2 (5 bases). The CDR3 has 15 amino acids. Germline CDR1 and CDR2: SGDLS and YYNGEE. The V end lost 0 bases, the J end lost 5 bases, and 13 bases lay between the germline ends. CDR3 amino acids: CASSVAGNYVDTQYF. DNA for the CDR3: TGTGCCAGCAGCGTAGCGGGGAACTACGTAGATACGCAGTATTTT.